The 28 T cell receptor beta chains below were found in one sample sequenced in a study of tumor-infiltrating lymphocytes in primary liver carcinoma. Unsorted whole blood supplied the RNA, and germline DNA was extracted too. Priming with a constant-region primer yielded TCR beta cDNA from roughly 490 ng total RNA. Libraries of TCR beta came from three nested multiplex PCR rounds with slightly modified ARM-PCR. The study ran its first two PCR rounds for approximately 10 cycles each, using TRBV1-TRBV30 forward primers and a C-beta reverse primer. TCRdb reprocessed the multiplex PCR reads with MiXCR, giving one entry per CDR3 protein. This table holds fewer than 400,000 distinct CDR3 sequences, 55% to 65% found once. Specimen: peripheral blood. These receptors originate from a man aged 40-49 years with primary liver carcinoma and hepatitis B virus infection.

About this clonotype: A much bigger clone sits one base away, suggesting this may be a read error. The CDR3 loop reads CASRPLGEGAYTGELFF. The CDR3 region has the DNA TGTGCCAGCAGACCATTAGGCGAGGGGGCGTACACCGGGGAGCTGTTTTTT. The chain joins TRBV6-5 to TRBJ2-2; 7 bases agree with TRBD1. This CDR3 is built from 17 residues. Trimming cost V 6 bases and J 3 bases; bases outside gene matches: 13. CDR1 is MNHEY, CDR2 SVGAGI, per germline.

V gene TRBV14 combines with J gene TRBJ2-4, with 11 bases that match TRBD2. Germline values: CDR1 SGHDN, CDR2 FVKESK. CDR3 size: 15 residues. The V segment lost 5 bases and the J segment 7 bases; nucleotides outside the gene matches: 7. The CDR3 loop is CASSSTSGSFNIQYF. The CDR3 DNA reads TGTGCCAGCAGCAGTACTAGCGGGAGCTTTAACATTCAGTACTTC.

The rearrangement links TRBV28 to TRBJ2-7; tentatively, D is TRBD2 (5 bases). The germline V and J ends were trimmed by 3 bases and 1 base, with 13 bases remaining between them. Germline V lookup: CDR1 MDHEN, CDR2 SYDVKM. The CDR3 is 15 residues long. CDR3 nucleotides: TGTGCCAGCAGTTTTCCGGGGAAAGGGTCCTACGAGCAGTACTTC. The encoded protein is CASSFPGKGSYEQYF. The complete variable domain, with remaining parts taken from reference TRBV28 and TRBJ2-7, reads DVKVTQSSRYLVKRTGEKVFLECVQDMDHENMFWYRQDPGLGLRLIYFSYDVKMKEKGDIPEGYSVSREKKERFSLILESASTNQTSMYLCASSFPGKGSYEQYFGPGTRLTVT.

This clonotype was detected only once. This chain joins TRBV11-2 and TRBJ1-2, with TRBD1 matching over 7 bases. Germline CDR1 and CDR2: SGHAT and FQNNGV. Unmatched junction bases numbered 10, after V lost 5 bases and J lost 4 bases. The CDR3 sequence is 15 residues long. CDR3 in amino acids: CASSPLRDSSYGYTF. DNA for the CDR3: TGTGCCAGCAGCCCTCTCCGGGACAGCAGCTATGGCTACACCTTC.

Comments on this clonotype: A much larger clone sits a single nucleotide away, making a read error possible. The chain carries TRBV29-1 and TRBJ1-1; the match to TRBD1 covers 7 bases. Trimming took 6 bases from V and 4 from J; bases not matched to a gene: 11. The length of the CDR3 is 14 residues. CDR1 and CDR2 (germline): SQVTM, ANQGSEA. CDR3 loop: CSVGTTGYGTEAFF. The DNA for the CDR3 is TGCAGCGTAGGCACGACAGGGTATGGCACTGAAGCTTTCTTT.

In nucleotides, the CDR3 is TGTGCCAGCAGCCAAGACCGGGCTGAAGCTTTCTTT. Amino acids: CASSQDRAEAFF. The chain joins TRBV14 to TRBJ1-1, with D unresolved. Trimming stripped 0 bases from V and 6 bases from J, with 5 bases between. The CDR3 consists of 12 residues. Per germline, CDR1 SGHDN and CDR2 FVKESK.

Remarks on this clonotype: Given a much more abundant clone one base away, this may be a read error. This rearrangement joins TRBV5-6 to TRBJ2-1; unclear D gene. This CDR3 contains 14 residues. V was cut by 2 bases and J by 0 bases, with 6 bases left in between. Per germline, CDR1 SGHDT and CDR2 YYEEEE. CDR3 residues: CASSLMGSYNEQFF. The CDR3, as DNA: TGTGCCAGCAGCTTAATGGGCTCCTACAATGAGCAGTTCTTC.

As for this clonotype: Compared with germline, one end of the junction differs, possibly owing to a read error. The rearrangement joins TRBV30 to TRBJ2-2, with D unresolved. Per the germline V gene, CDR1 is GTSNPN and CDR2 is SVGIG (reference sequence). The CDR3 is 13 residues long. The CDR3 here is CAWSATNIGELFF. CDR3 nucleotides: TGTGCCTGGAGCGCTACGAACATCGGGGAGCTGTTTTTT.

Of note for this clonotype: A single base separates this from a much larger clone, so it may be a read error. V gene TRBV5-5 combines with J gene TRBJ2-1, with 8 positions matching TRBD1. The germline CDR1 and CDR2 sequences are SGHKS and YYEKEE (reference sequence). The length of the CDR3 is 20 residues. Unmatched junction bases numbered 20, after V lost 3 bases and J lost 3 bases. The CDR3 loop reads CASSSMGQDLLAYHYNEQFF. In DNA form, the CDR3 reads TGTGCCAGCAGCTCGATGGGACAGGACCTCCTAGCGTACCACTACAATGAGCAGTTCTTC.

This clonotype has a single count. Compared with germline, one end of the junction differs, possibly owing to a read error. The chain joins TRBV5-4 to TRBJ2-2; TRBD2 matches 7 bases. Germline assignment: CDR1 SGHNT and CDR2 YYREEE (reference sequence). The length of the CDR3 is 18 residues. CDR3: CAIPHGKVSAGEAGGLFF. The CDR3 DNA reads TGTGCCATCCCACACGGAAAGGTATCGGCGGGAGAGGCTGGGGGGCTGTTTTTT.

As concerns this clonotype: The germline gene is not matched at one end of the junction; a read error may be the cause. The V call is TRBV4-1, the J call TRBJ2-7, with D perhaps being TRBD1 or TRBD2 (7 bases each). Looked up from germline, CDR1 is MGHRA and CDR2 is YSYEKL. This CDR3 is 15 amino acids long. CDR3 bases: TGCGCCACCAGCCAGGGGGAGGGGACTGTCAACGAGCAGTACTTC. Translating it yields CATSQGEGTVNEQYF.

Notes on this clonotype: Sequence at one end of the junction differs from germline and may be a read error. This sequence joins TRBV11-3 and TRBJ2-1; either TRBD1 or TRBD2 may fit D (5 bases each). CDR1 SGHNT and CDR2 YENEEA come from the germline V gene. The CDR3 covers 13 residues. The CDR3 is CASCFNQGRTQAF. Here the CDR3 DNA reads TGTGCCAGCTGCTTTAATCAGGGCCGGACTCAGGCCTTC. Full variable domain (remainder filled in from reference TRBV11-3 and TRBJ2-1): EAGVVQSPRYKIIEKKQPVAFWCNPISGHNTLYWYLQNLGQGPELLIRYENEEAVDDSQLPKDRFSAERLKGVDSTLKIQPAELGDSAVYLCASCFNQGRTQAFGPGTRLTVL.

This clonotype was seen ten or more times. The V call is TRBV6-2 or TRBV6-3, the J call TRBJ2-7; D may be TRBD2 (5 bases). Germline loops: CDR1 MNHEY, CDR2 SVGEGT. Trimming stripped 10 bases from V and 2 bases from J, with 15 bases between. This CDR3 spans 13 amino acids. DNA of the CDR3: TGTGCCACCTCCCGCGAGGGAACCTACGAGCAGTACTTC. Translation: CATSREGTYEQYF.

The V and J genes are TRBV12-3 or TRBV12-4 and TRBJ2-5, with D perhaps matching TRBD1 (5 bases). V was cut by 6 bases and J by 5 bases, with 7 bases left in between. This CDR3 is built from 11 residues. In DNA form, the CDR3 reads TGTGCCAGCAGGGGGCATGAGACCCAGTACTTC. Its translation is CASRGHETQYF.

This clonotype is a singleton in its sample. V and J are TRBV12-3 or TRBV12-4 and TRBJ1-1; D unresolved. The CDR3 extends over 14 amino acids. V was pared by 7 bases and J by 0 bases, with 12 bases between. The CDR3 DNA sequence: TGTGCCAGCAACCTCAGGCGACTGAACACTGAAGCTTTCTTT. Translation: CASNLRRLNTEAFF.

With regard to this clonotype: One end of the junction varies from germline; a read error may be responsible. The gene calls are TRBV5-4 and TRBJ2-5; D gene uncertain. Per germline, CDR1 SGHNT and CDR2 YYREEE (reference sequence). The CDR3 spans 15 residues. CDR3 DNA sequence: TGTGCCAGCAGCTTGAACGAGGACGGCCAAGTGACCCAGTACTTC. This gives the protein CASSLNEDGQVTQYF.

With regard to this clonotype: One junction end does not reproduce the germline sequence, and a read error may be involved. The chain couples TRBV4-1 to TRBJ2-1, with D perhaps TRBD2 (6 bases). This CDR3 spans 16 amino acids. CDR1 is MGHRA and CDR2 is YSYEKL in the germline V gene. The CDR3 region is CAGSQEPGDSYNEQIF. Here the CDR3 DNA reads TGCGCCGGCAGCCAAGAACCGGGAGACTCCTACAATGAGCAGATCTTC.

The chain employs TRBV6-5 and TRBJ1-2; TRBD1 might be the D (6 bases). This CDR3 is 14 amino acids long. Per the germline V gene, CDR1 is MNHEY and CDR2 is SVGAGI. V gave up 11 bases and J gave up 5 bases, with 21 bases separating them. The CDR3: CACTETGGNYGYTF. In nucleotides, the CDR3 is TGTGCCTGCACGGAGACAGGCGGTAATTATGGCTACACCTTC.

This clonotype was detected ten times or more. The rearrangement joins TRBV29-1 to TRBJ2-5; the match to TRBD2 covers 10 bases. The ends lost 6 bases at V and 1 base at J; junction bases unmatched: 17. Germline values: CDR1 SQVTM, CDR2 ANQGSEA. This CDR3 has 18 amino acids. This CDR3 reads CSVPRWGSGRRTQETQYF. CDR3 nucleotide sequence: TGCAGCGTCCCCAGATGGGGTAGCGGGAGGCGAACCCAAGAGACCCAGTACTTC.

In the case of this clonotype: This may arise from a read error, as a much more abundant clone is one base away. V is TRBV6-5 and J is TRBJ1-5; D ambiguous. Germline CDR1 is MNHEY and CDR2 is SVGAGI. The CDR3 sequence is 15 residues long. CDR3 amino acids: CTSSSTVASNQPQHF. The DNA for the CDR3 is TGTACCAGCAGTTCCACAGTGGCGAGCAATCAGCCCCAGCATTTT.

Notes on this clonotype: Possible read error: a much larger clone is one base away. The rearrangement links TRBV6-1 to TRBJ1-2, with 7 bases matching TRBD1. CDR3 size: 12 residues. Looked up from germline, CDR1 is MNHNS and CDR2 is SASEGT. DNA for the CDR3: TGTACCAGCAGGCGACAGGGTGATGGCTACACCTTC. It is translated as CTSRRQGDGYTF.

In its sample, this clonotype was seen once. This may arise from a read error, as a much more abundant clone is one base away. Here the CDR3 DNA reads TGTGCCAGCAGTCAGCAGGGAGGGAACACCGGGGAGCTGTTTTTT. Amino acids: CASSQQGGNTGELFF. This chain joins TRBV6-1 and TRBJ2-2; TRBD2 might be the D (6 bases). Germline V lookup: CDR1 MNHNS, CDR2 SASEGT. This CDR3 has 15 residues. The V end was cut by 5 bases, the J end by 1 base, with 11 bases between.

As to this clonotype: Being one base from a much bigger clone, this may be a read error. V and J are TRBV4-3 and TRBJ2-5; tentatively, D is TRBD2 (6 bases). CDR3 length: 15 residues. Trimming shortened V by 0 bases and J by 5 bases, and 13 bases separated the two germline ends. The germline V gene encodes CDR1 LGHNA and CDR2 YSLEER. CDR3 residues: CASSQEGLQSETQYF. CDR3 nucleotides: TGCGCCAGCAGCCAAGAGGGACTGCAGTCTGAGACCCAGTACTTC.

On this clonotype: Lacking the conserved final phenylalanine or tryptophan, this CDR3 likely reflects a read error. V gene TRBV12-3 or TRBV12-4 combines with J gene TRBJ2-1; 10 positions agree with TRBD2. The CDR3 consists of 16 residues. CDR3 amino acids: CTSSSGLAASQTGQFL. The CDR3 DNA sequence: TGTACCAGCAGTTCAGGACTAGCGGCCTCCCAAACGGGGCAGTTCCTC.

Points on this clonotype: A much larger clone sits a single nucleotide away, making a read error possible. The chain couples TRBV7-8 to TRBJ2-7, with D tentatively TRBD1 (5 bases). The germline V and J ends were trimmed by 4 bases and 2 bases, with 12 bases remaining between them. The CDR3 has 14 amino acids. CDR1 and CDR2 (germline): SGHVS, FQNEAQ. CDR3 nucleotides: TGTGCCAGCAGCTCGACAGAATTACCCTACGAGCAGTACTTC. This sequence encodes CASSSTELPYEQYF.

This clonotype was picked up one time. The V and J genes are TRBV6-5 and TRBJ2-1; D uncertain. V was clipped by 2 bases and J by 0 bases, with 8 bases between them. There are 15 residues in the CDR3. The germline V gene encodes CDR1 MNHEY and CDR2 SVGAGI. The CDR3 nucleotides are TGTGCCAGCAGTTACGACTTGAACTCCTACAATGAGCAGTTCTTC. Its translation is CASSYDLNSYNEQFF.

In the case of this clonotype: Germline and junction disagree at one end, which may indicate a read error. The chain has TRBV6-6 and TRBJ2-7; tentative D call: TRBD1 (7 bases). The CDR3 is 16 amino acids. Germline V lookup: CDR1 MNHNY, CDR2 SVGAGI (reference sequence). For the CDR3, the DNA is TGTGTCAGCAGTCCCTCAGGGGGGCTGAGCTCCTACGAGCAGTATTTC. This gives the protein CVSSPSGGLSSYEQYF.

This clonotype was counted only a few times. The chain is built from TRBV30 and TRBJ1-1, with D perhaps matching TRBD1 (6 bases). CDR1 and CDR2 (germline): GTSNPN, SVGIG (reference sequence). The ends were cut back, 1 base at V and 5 bases at J, with 14 bases in the middle. CDR3 length: 14 residues. CDR3 sequence reads: CAWSGGAHKTEAFF. Here the CDR3 DNA reads TGTGCCTGGAGTGGGGGGGCGCATAAGACTGAAGCTTTCTTT.